These 15 T cell receptor beta chains originate from one sample sequenced in a study of blood T cell repertoires in COVID-19. TCRdb keeps only in-frame clones here, not all; method: immunoSEQ multiplex PCR. The table shows 180,000 or so clones, with about 85% occurring only once. The source material was peripheral blood. Every receptor here comes from a man between 18 and 29 years old with acute or convalescent COVID-19.

The chain has TRBV19 and TRBJ1-1, with D maybe TRBD1 (6 bases). This CDR3 is 12 amino acids long. Trimming took 1 base from V and 8 from J, leaving 8 bases between them. Germline lookup yields CDR1 LNHDA and CDR2 SQIVND (reference sequence). The CDR3 DNA is TGTGCCAGTAGTATAGGGACAGAAGAAGCTTTCTTT. It encodes CASSIGTEEAFF.

The chain is built from TRBV29-1 and TRBJ1-2; 7 bases map to TRBD1. J gave up 4 bases and V 4 bases, and 6 bases lay outside the gene matches. The germline gives CDR1 SQVTM, CDR2 ANQGSEA. This CDR3 spans 13 amino acids. CDR3 bases: TGCAGCGTTGGGGGGACAGCCGTCTATGGCTACACCTTC. It is translated as CSVGGTAVYGYTF.

The chain links TRBV7-9 to TRBJ2-5; 8 nucleotides align to TRBD2. The germline V gene has CDR1 SEHNR and CDR2 FQNEAQ (reference sequence). The CDR3 totals 19 residues. Germline trimming cut 5 bases from V and 5 bases from J; bases unmatched to any gene: 22. CDR3 loop: CASSPVQKSLRGGTETQYF. The CDR3 DNA reads as TGTGCCAGCAGCCCCGTGCAGAAATCCCTCCGGGGGGGTACGGAGACCCAGTACTTC.

The rearrangement uses TRBV7-8 and TRBJ1-2, with 8 bases aligning to TRBD1. V dropped 2 bases and J dropped 3; count of bases not matched to a gene: 2. This CDR3 has 14 residues. The germline gives CDR1 SGHVS, CDR2 FQNEAQ. The CDR3 sequence: CASSLLQGDYGYTF. CDR3 bases: TGTGCCAGCAGCTTATTACAGGGGGACTATGGCTACACCTTC.

This clone was detected only a few times. The rearrangement uses TRBV19 and TRBJ1-5, with 7 nucleotides matching TRBD1. The CDR3 contains 12 residues. CDR1 is LNHDA, CDR2 SQIVND, per germline (reference sequence). V was clipped by 7 bases and J by 6 bases; unmatched bases: 3. The CDR3, as DNA: TGTGCCAGTATGGAGGGGGCTCAGCCCCAGCATTTT. Its translation: CASMEGAQPQHF.

The V call is TRBV6-5, the J call TRBJ2-5; 7 bases match TRBD1. CDR1 is MNHEY and CDR2 is SVGAGI in the germline V gene. V lost 4 bases, J lost 5 bases, and 10 bases stayed unmatched. CDR3 length: 15 amino acids. CDR3 in amino acids: CASSFSQGGGETQYF. The CDR3 nucleotides are TGTGCCAGCAGTTTTTCTCAAGGGGGCGGGGAGACCCAGTACTTC.

V gene TRBV3-1 (or the pseudogene TRBV3-2) combines with J gene TRBJ2-3, with unresolved D. CDR3 length: 13 residues. Trimming removed 1 base from V and 2 bases from J, with 4 bases in between. Germline CDR1 LGHDT, CDR2 YNNKEL (reference sequence). The CDR3 DNA reads TGTGCCAGCAGCCAAGTAGCCACAGATACGCAGTATTTT. It codes for CASSQVATDTQYF.

The sample holds one count of this clone. The CDR3, as DNA: TGTGCCAGCAGCTTGGATAGCGGGAACACCGGGGAGCTGTTTTTT. Encoded protein: CASSLDSGNTGELFF. The gene calls are TRBV5-6 and TRBJ2-2; D is perhaps TRBD2 (6 bases). Germline assignment: CDR1 SGHDT and CDR2 YYEEEE. The CDR3 totals 15 residues. Trimming shortened V by 0 bases and J by 1 base, and 7 bases separated the two germline ends.

This sequence joins TRBV10-1 and TRBJ2-1; 8 bases agree with TRBD2. Germline V gene lookup returns CDR1 WNHNN and CDR2 SYGVQD (reference sequence). With V trimmed by 6 bases and J by 5 bases, 6 bases remained unmatched. This CDR3 is built from 14 residues. The CDR3 sequence is CASRASGGDNEQFF. The CDR3 nucleotides are TGCGCCAGCAGGGCAAGCGGGGGAGACAATGAGCAGTTCTTC.

This sequence joins TRBV7-2 and TRBJ1-4; 8 positions match TRBD1. The ends lost 0 bases at V and 5 bases at J; junction bases unmatched: 5. The germline gives CDR1 SGHTA, CDR2 FQGNSA. The CDR3 consists of 16 residues. The CDR3 spells CASSLAQGGKNEKLFF. CDR3 DNA: TGTGCCAGCAGCTTAGCACAGGGGGGGAAAAATGAAAAACTGTTTTTT. The full variable domain, in which reference TRBV7-2 and TRBJ1-4 provide the parts outside the CDR3, is GAGVSQSPSNKVTEKGKDVELRCDPISGHTALYWYRQSLGQGLEFLIYFQGNSAPDKSGLPSDRFSAERTGGSVSTLTIQRTQQEDSAVYLCASSLAQGGKNEKLFFGSGTQLSVL.

The chain joins TRBV2 to TRBJ2-3; TRBD2 agrees at 11 bases. Per the germline V gene, CDR1 is SNHLY and CDR2 is FYNNEI. The CDR3 runs to 16 residues. With 6 bases clipped from V and 7 bases from J, the junction kept 12 bases outside the gene matches. As DNA, the CDR3 is TGTGCCAGCAGCGGTGCACTAGCGGGGGATATGAATACGCAGTATTTT. Protein product: CASSGALAGDMNTQYF.

This rearrangement joins TRBV9 to TRBJ1-3; D call uncertain. Germline CDR1 SGDLS, CDR2 YYNGEE. The V end lost 4 bases, the J end lost 3 bases, and 17 bases lay between the germline ends. The CDR3 runs 16 residues. The CDR3 DNA reads TGTGCCAGCAGCCCTGCCTCGGCAGACAATGGAAACACCATATATTTT. It yields the protein CASSPASADNGNTIYF.

Only a few counts were recorded for this clone. The V and J genes are TRBV25-1 and TRBJ1-4, with a weak D call TRBD1 (6 bases). The CDR3 length is 14 residues. From germline, CDR1 is MGHDK and CDR2 SYGVNS. Trimming stripped 4 bases from V and 4 bases from J, with 10 bases between. The chain's CDR3 is CASSATGFNEKLFF. DNA for the CDR3: TGTGCCAGCAGTGCAACAGGGTTTAATGAAAAACTGTTTTTT.

For the CDR3, the DNA is TGTGCCAGCAGCTCCTCCCAGGGCAATGAGCAGTTCTTC. Protein product: CASSSSQGNEQFF. The rearrangement links TRBV11-1 to TRBJ2-1; a possible D gene is TRBD1 (5 bases). There are 13 residues in the CDR3. From germline, CDR1 is SGHAT and CDR2 FQDESV (reference sequence). V was clipped by 4 bases and J by 6 bases, with 10 bases between them.

J is TRBJ1-1 and V is TRBV18; a weak D match, TRBD1 (6 bases). The CDR3 is 17 amino acids. Trimming left V 3 bases short and J 4 bases short, with 21 bases between. The germline V gene has CDR1 KGHSH and CDR2 LQKENI. The DNA for the CDR3 is TGTGCCAGCTCACCTAAGGGGGGGTGGGATATCGGCACTGAAGCTTTCTTT. Translated: CASSPKGGWDIGTEAFF.